A single sample gave rise to the 27 T cell receptor beta chains below, sequenced in a study of blood T cell repertoires in COVID-19. TCRdb's copy holds only in-frame clones and misses some; the assay was immunoSEQ multiplex PCR. The data show 88,000 or so clones, roughly 80% seen once. Sequences were obtained from peripheral blood. The origin of the receptors is a human donor in a cohort sampled during active COVID-19.

The J gene is TRBJ2-2, the V gene TRBV6-5, with 7 bases matching TRBD2. Trimming removed 11 bases from V and 5 bases from J; junction bases left unmatched: 11. Germline CDR1 is MNHEY and CDR2 is SVGAGI. The CDR3 spans 14 residues. The CDR3 DNA reads TGTGCCGCAGCGGGGCGATTTTTGACCGGGGAGCTGTTTTTT. This gives the protein CAAAGRFLTGELFF.

V is TRBV7-9 and J is TRBJ1-1, with D maybe TRBD1 (6 bases). The CDR3 is 15 residues long. CDR1 and CDR2 (germline): SEHNR, FQNEAQ (reference sequence). V was shortened by 4 bases and J by 0 bases, with 12 bases between the two germline ends. The CDR3 bases are TGTGCCAGCAGCTCCCCCGGACAGATGAACACTGAAGCTTTCTTT. Amino acid sequence: CASSSPGQMNTEAFF.

V usage is TRBV11-2 and J usage is TRBJ2-7; D gene ambiguous. V was trimmed by 0 bases and J by 3 bases, leaving 12 bases between them. The germline CDR1 and CDR2 sequences are SGHAT and FQNNGV. The CDR3 consists of 15 residues. The CDR3 sequence: CASSLDLAEYYEQYF. The CDR3 DNA is TGTGCCAGCAGCTTAGATCTGGCTGAATACTACGAGCAGTACTTC.

The chain uses TRBV29-1 and TRBJ1-1; 7 bases fit TRBD1. Germline-derived CDR1 and CDR2 are SQVTM and ANQGSEA. V shed 4 bases, J shed 5 bases, and the junction held 7 bases outside the gene matches. The CDR3 extends over 13 amino acids. In nucleotides, the CDR3 is TGCAGCGTTGCACAGGGGCGTCGGACTGAAGCTTTCTTT. This translates into CSVAQGRRTEAFF.

The V call is TRBV25-1, the J call TRBJ2-3, with D possibly being TRBD1 (6 bases). This CDR3 contains 16 residues. V shed 2 bases and J shed 2 bases, with 14 bases lying between them. The germline V gene has CDR1 MGHDK and CDR2 SYGVNS. CDR3 residues: CASSEATRGHTDTQYF. The CDR3 nucleotides read TGTGCCAGCAGTGAAGCCACCAGGGGCCACACAGATACGCAGTATTTT.

The chain combines TRBV11-2 with TRBJ1-5, with 11 nucleotides matching TRBD1. The germline CDR1 and CDR2 sequences are SGHAT and FQNNGV. V lost 7 bases and J lost 5; bases outside the gene matches: 4. CDR3 size: 14 residues. DNA of the CDR3: TGTGCCAGCACTAAGGGACAGGGGGATCAGCCCCAGCATTTT. Protein sequence: CASTKGQGDQPQHF.

The chain recombines TRBV6-2 or TRBV6-3 with TRBJ2-3, with TRBD1 matching 7 bases. The CDR3 contains 18 residues. The trim removed 2 bases at V and 0 bases at J, leaving 11 bases unmatched. The germline gives CDR1 MNHEY, CDR2 SVGEGT. The CDR3 coding sequence is TGTGCCAGCAGTTACGGGACAGCTACCGTCTCTAGCACAGATACGCAGTATTTT. Protein: CASSYGTATVSSTDTQYF.

The genes are TRBV11-2 and TRBJ2-7; possible D gene TRBD2, 6 bases. V was shortened by 0 bases and J by 0 bases, with 18 bases between the two germline ends. The CDR3 length is 18 residues. Per the germline V gene, CDR1 is SGHAT and CDR2 is FQNNGV. The chain's CDR3 is CASSLDRDWRGPSYEQYF. The CDR3 DNA sequence: TGTGCCAGCAGCTTAGATCGGGACTGGCGGGGCCCCTCCTACGAGCAGTACTTC.

This clone was counted ten times or more. The chain joins TRBV2 to TRBJ2-7; weak D call: TRBD1 (6 bases). CDR1 is SNHLY, CDR2 FYNNEI, per germline. Trimming cost V 3 bases and J 1 base, with 10 bases left between them. This CDR3 spans 14 amino acids. CDR3 loop: CASSDQGTSYEQYF. DNA for the CDR3: TGTGCCAGCAGTGACCAGGGGACGTCCTACGAGCAGTACTTC.

CDR3 sequence: CASSPQGGTDTQYF. CDR3 DNA: TGCGCCAGCAGCCCCCAGGGTGGCACAGATACGCAGTATTTT. The V call is TRBV4-1, the J call TRBJ2-3; a weak D match, TRBD1 (5 bases). The CDR3 loop spans 14 amino acids. From germline, CDR1 is MGHRA and CDR2 YSYEKL. V lost 4 bases to trimming and J lost 1 base, with 9 bases between them.

The chain couples TRBV9 to TRBJ1-1; 9 nucleotides line up with TRBD1. The CDR3 loop spans 16 amino acids. V lost 2 bases and J lost 4; bases outside the gene matches: 9. From germline, CDR1 is SGDLS and CDR2 YYNGEE. The DNA of the CDR3 is TGTGCCAGCAGCGTTGATACAGGGGGCGGAGGCACTGAAGCTTTCTTT. The encoded protein is CASSVDTGGGGTEAFF.

This clone was found once. V gene TRBV19 combines with J gene TRBJ1-5; D is possibly TRBD1 (6 bases). This CDR3 spans 15 amino acids. V was clipped by 7 bases and J by 2 bases, with 15 bases between them. CDR1 is LNHDA and CDR2 is SQIVND in the germline V gene (reference sequence). In nucleotides, the CDR3 is TGTGCCAGTAAATTCGTCAGGGGCGGCAATCAGCCCCAGCATTTT. Its protein is CASKFVRGGNQPQHF. Filled out from reference TRBV19 and TRBJ1-5, the complete variable domain reads DGGITQSPKYLFRKEGQNVTLSCEQNLNHDAMYWYRQDPGQGLRLIYYSQIVNDFQKGDIAEGYSVSREKKESFPLTVTSAQKNPTAFYLCASKFVRGGNQPQHFGDGTRLSIL.

DNA for the CDR3: TGTGCCAGCAGCTTCTCGCCGGGGGGGAACACCGGGGAGCTGTTTTTT. Translated, it gives CASSFSPGGNTGELFF. The V call is TRBV7-9, the J call TRBJ2-2, with 7 bases fitting TRBD2. The CDR3 contains 16 residues. Germline values: CDR1 SEHNR, CDR2 FQNEAQ (reference sequence). With 3 bases clipped from V and 1 base from J, the junction kept 5 bases outside the gene matches.

The chain recombines TRBV2 with TRBJ1-6; no clear D. The CDR3 totals 15 residues. Germline CDR1 and CDR2: SNHLY and FYNNEI. The V end lost 2 bases, the J end lost 5 bases, and 10 bases lay between the germline ends. The CDR3 loop reads CASSERDPNNSPLHF. Written as DNA, the CDR3 is TGTGCCAGCAGTGAACGGGATCCAAATAATTCACCCCTCCACTTT.

The gene calls are TRBV6-1 and TRBJ2-1, with 10 bases identical to TRBD1. The V gene end was trimmed by 4 bases and the J gene end by 8 bases; junction bases not matched to a gene: 11. Germline V CDR1 and CDR2: MNHNS, SASEGT. This CDR3 region has 16 residues. This chain's CDR3 is CASSALEGQGRDEQFF. The CDR3 DNA reads as TGTGCCAGCAGTGCCTTAGAGGGACAGGGGAGGGATGAGCAGTTCTTC.

The V call is TRBV7-8, the J call TRBJ2-2; a possible D gene is TRBD1 (6 bases). The CDR3 covers 15 residues. Looked up from germline, CDR1 is SGHVS and CDR2 is FQNEAQ. V was pared by 2 bases and J by 2 bases, with 9 bases between. The DNA for the CDR3 is TGTGCCAGCAGCTTATGGGGGCCCAACACCGGGGAGCTGTTTTTT. Translation: CASSLWGPNTGELFF.

The chain links TRBV27 to TRBJ1-1; TRBD1 matches 11 bases. CDR3 length equals 16 residues. Germline CDR1 and CDR2: MNHEY and SMNVEV (reference sequence). V shed 4 bases, J shed 4 bases, and the junction held 8 bases outside the gene matches. The CDR3 DNA sequence: TGTGCCAGCAGTTGTCGGACAGGGGGCGCGTGCACTGAAGCTTTCTTT. Its protein is CASSCRTGGACTEAFF.

The chain links TRBV9 to TRBJ2-7; 7 positions match TRBD1. Trimming took 4 bases from V and 6 from J; bases not matched to a gene: 13. This CDR3 has 15 residues. Looked up from germline, CDR1 is SGDLS and CDR2 is YYNGEE. The CDR3 nucleotides read TGTGCCAGCAGCCCAGGCGGTGACAGGGCTCTCGAGCAGTACTTC. This encodes CASSPGGDRALEQYF.

The chain recombines TRBV5-6 with TRBJ2-7; the D gene is possibly TRBD2 (5 bases). V lost 0 bases and J lost 0, with 13 bases in between. Germline CDR1 and CDR2: SGHDT and YYEEEE. The length of the CDR3 is 16 residues. The CDR3 DNA is TGTGCCAGCAGCTTGGGGACGGGATGGGCCTCCTACGAGCAGTACTTC. It translates to CASSLGTGWASYEQYF.

V is TRBV7-8 and J is TRBJ2-1; 12 bases match TRBD2. The CDR3 is made up of 14 amino acids. Per the germline V gene, CDR1 is SGHVS and CDR2 is FQNEAQ. V was clipped by 8 bases and J by 6 bases; unmatched bases: 5. The CDR3 reads CASDLAGGFNEQFF. As DNA, the CDR3 is TGTGCCAGCGATCTAGCGGGAGGGTTCAATGAGCAGTTCTTC.

The J gene is TRBJ1-2, the V gene TRBV5-6; a possible D gene is TRBD1 (5 bases). The V gene's germline CDR1 is SGHDT and CDR2 YYEEEE. Trimming stripped 4 bases from V and 5 bases from J, with 9 bases between. The CDR3 is 12 residues long. CDR3 sequence (DNA): TGTGCCAGCAGCATTAGGGGATATGGCTACACCTTC. It is translated as CASSIRGYGYTF.

This chain links TRBV28 with TRBJ2-5; 8 nucleotides agree with TRBD2. V dropped 5 bases and J dropped 0; count of bases not matched to a gene: 5. Germline CDR1 MDHEN, CDR2 SYDVKM. The CDR3 contains 15 residues. CDR3 in DNA: TGTGCCAGCAGTGGTAGCGGGAAGTACCAAGAGACCCAGTACTTC. It yields the protein CASSGSGKYQETQYF.

V gene TRBV20-1 combines with J gene TRBJ2-1; the match to TRBD2 covers 10 bases. CDR1 is DFQATT, CDR2 SNEGSKA, per germline (reference sequence). The CDR3 loop spans 18 amino acids. The junction had 12 bases not matched to a gene; V was cut back by 3 bases and J by 1 base. CDR3 coding DNA: TGCAGTGCTAGTGGCCTAGCGGGAGTAATGGGGTCCTACAATGAGCAGTTCTTC. Its protein is CSASGLAGVMGSYNEQFF.

This rearrangement joins TRBV5-1 to TRBJ2-3, with D uncertain. The germline CDR1 and CDR2 sequences are SGHRS and YFSETQ. V was clipped by 1 base and J by 2 bases, with 8 bases between them. The CDR3 has 14 residues. CDR3 residues: CASSLRQDTDTQYF. The CDR3 DNA sequence: TGCGCCAGCAGCTTGCGGCAGGACACAGATACGCAGTATTTT. Combining the CDR3 with reference TRBV5-1 and TRBJ2-3 gives the whole variable domain KAGVTQTPRYLIKTRGQQVTLSCSPISGHRSVSWYQQTPGQGLQFLFEYFSETQRNKGNFPGRFSGRQFSNSRSEMNVSTLELGDSALYLCASSLRQDTDTQYFGPGTRLTVL.

V gene TRBV19 combines with J gene TRBJ2-1; 12 positions match TRBD2. CDR3 size: 15 residues. Germline V gene sequence: CDR1 LNHDA, CDR2 SQIVND (reference sequence). The J segment lost 4 bases and the V segment lost 4 bases, leaving 2 bases of the junction unmatched. Here the CDR3 reads CASSTSGRVYNEQFF. In nucleotides, the CDR3 is TGTGCCAGTAGTACTAGCGGGAGGGTTTACAATGAGCAGTTCTTC.

J is TRBJ1-2 and V is TRBV13, with D unclear. Germline lookup yields CDR1 PRHDT and CDR2 FYEKMQ (reference sequence). This CDR3 has 13 residues. V dropped 0 bases and J dropped 5 bases, with 7 bases sitting between them. The CDR3, as DNA: TGTGCCAGCAGCTTAGGACACCTGTATGGCTACACCTTC. It encodes CASSLGHLYGYTF.

This clone has just one count. J is TRBJ2-2 and V is TRBV28; 8 positions agree with TRBD1. Germline CDR1 and CDR2: MDHEN and SYDVKM. V was pared by 6 bases and J by 5 bases, with 5 bases of the junction left unmatched. The CDR3 contains 14 residues. Here the CDR3 reads CASRDRGETGELFF. The CDR3 coding sequence is TGTGCCAGCAGAGACAGGGGAGAAACCGGGGAGCTGTTTTTT.